This paragraph covers one TCR beta chain sequence. The method was immunoSEQ multiplex PCR; TCRdb's version includes in-frame clones alone and lacks a portion of them. The sample includes under 850,000 clones, approximately 88% of them seen just once. CDR1 and CDR2 from the germline V gene are SQVTM and ANQGSEA. V lost 4 bases, J lost 0 bases, and 16 bases lay in between. The CDR3 loop spans 15 amino acids. The data were taken from a study of shared T cell receptors in the human thymus. These records were also assigned to another study, of human thymus T cells. That paper adds: Thymic resections from corrective heart surgery supplied the tissue. Use of V and J genes seemed skewed within the thymic and blood repertoires.

The sequencing input was thymocytes. The chain carries TRBV29-1 and TRBJ2-7; D is possibly TRBD1 (5 bases). The sequence came from a boy younger than two with a congenital heart defect. The CDR3 loop reads CSVGVRQTSSYEQYF. The CDR3 coding sequence is TGCAGCGTTGGGGTCAGACAGACTTCCTCCTACGAGCAGTACTTC.